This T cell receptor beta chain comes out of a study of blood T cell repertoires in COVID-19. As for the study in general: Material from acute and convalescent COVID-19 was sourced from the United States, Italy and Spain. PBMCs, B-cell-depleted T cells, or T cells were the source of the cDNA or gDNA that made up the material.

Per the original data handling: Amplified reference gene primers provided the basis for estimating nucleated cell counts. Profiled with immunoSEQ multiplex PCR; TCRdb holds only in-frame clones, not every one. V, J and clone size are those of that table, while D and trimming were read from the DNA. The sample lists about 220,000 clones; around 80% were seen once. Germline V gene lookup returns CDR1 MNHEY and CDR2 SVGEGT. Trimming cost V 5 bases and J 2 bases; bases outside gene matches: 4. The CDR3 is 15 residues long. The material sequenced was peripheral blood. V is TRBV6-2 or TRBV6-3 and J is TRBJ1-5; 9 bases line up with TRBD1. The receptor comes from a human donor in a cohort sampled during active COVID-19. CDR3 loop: CASSADRGGNQPQHF. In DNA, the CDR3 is TGTGCCAGCAGTGCGGACAGGGGAGGCAATCAGCCCCAGCATTTT.